Shown below are 30 T cell receptor beta chains from a single sample sequenced in a study of CD8 T cells in ankylosing spondylitis. No antigen is known for these receptors. Study-wide results and limits: In ankylosing spondylitis blood, a motif of seven or eight highly homologous TCR beta variants appeared characteristic.

MiXCR, applied by TCRdb to the 5' RACE reads, yields one record per CDR3 protein. The sample yields 500,000 to 650,000 distinct CDR3 sequences, approximately 5.3% seen once. The sample was blood, either unsorted or a sorted T cell fraction (not recorded which). These TCRs come from a male donor with ankylosing spondylitis.

This clonotype has a count of ten or more. V gene TRBV29-1 combines with J gene TRBJ1-3, with 8 bases lining up with TRBD1. The V gene end was trimmed by 7 bases and the J gene end by 0 bases; junction bases not matched to a gene: 11. The CDR3 is 16 amino acids. CDR1 SQVTM and CDR2 ANQGSEA come from the germline V gene. The CDR3 here is CSASTGTGYSGNTIYF. The CDR3 bases are TGCAGCGCCTCAACCGGGACAGGATACTCTGGAAACACCATATATTTT. The variable domain in full, with the rest retrieved from reference TRBV29-1 and TRBJ1-3, is SAVISQKPSRDICQRGTSLTIQCQVDSQVTMMFWYRQQPGQSLTLIATANQGSEATYESGFVIDKFPISRPNLTFSTLTVSNMSPEDSSIYLCSASTGTGYSGNTIYFGEGSWLTVV.

Ten or more counts support this clonotype. The V and J genes are TRBV7-2 and TRBJ2-7, with D perhaps matching TRBD2 (6 bases). The length of the CDR3 is 14 residues. Germline V gene lookup returns CDR1 SGHTA and CDR2 FQGNSA. V lost 1 base and J 4 bases, leaving 11 bases between the germline ends. In DNA form, the CDR3 reads TGTGCCAGCAGCTTAGGGGGACTTCTATACGAGCAGTACTTC. Protein sequence: CASSLGGLLYEQYF.

At least ten counts were recorded for this clonotype. The chain is built from TRBV29-1 and TRBJ1-4, with 10 bases matching TRBD1. The V gene's germline CDR1 is SQVTM and CDR2 ANQGSEA. This CDR3 has 14 residues. After removal of 3 bases from V and 5 bases from J, the junction contained 3 bases not matched to a gene. This CDR3 is CSVDPGQGNEKLFF. Written as DNA, the CDR3 is TGCAGCGTTGATCCGGGACAGGGGAATGAAAAACTGTTTTTT.

This clonotype has at least ten counts. The chain links TRBV12-3 or TRBV12-4 to TRBJ1-4, with 9 bases matching TRBD1. The CDR3 has 15 residues. J was trimmed by 10 bases and V by 2 bases; bases with no gene match: 8. The CDR3 sequence is CASSLWYRGQGKLFF. The CDR3 DNA sequence: TGTGCCAGCAGTTTATGGTACAGGGGGCAGGGAAAACTGTTTTTT.

A word on this clonotype: A much larger clone is a single base away; this may be a read error. V gene TRBV28 combines with J gene TRBJ2-6; D is undetermined. The germline CDR1 and CDR2 sequences are MDHEN and SYDVKM. The CDR3 is 16 residues long. CDR3 loop: CTSSTVGLTGANVLTF. DNA of the CDR3: TGTACCAGCAGTACAGTAGGATTGACAGGGGCCAACGTCCTGACTTTC.

This clonotype was seen repeatedly, ten times or more. The V gene is TRBV5-6, the J gene TRBJ2-2; 8 nucleotides line up with TRBD2. Germline V CDR1 and CDR2: SGHDT, YYEEEE. The CDR3 covers 17 residues. V lost 1 base to trimming and J lost 3 bases; unmatched junction nucleotides: 8. The CDR3: CASSLWIAGSDTGELFF. The CDR3 nucleotides read TGTGCCAGCAGCTTGTGGATAGCGGGGAGTGACACCGGGGAGCTGTTTTTT.

This clonotype was found many times. The genes are TRBV7-2 and TRBJ2-5; the D call may be TRBD1 or TRBD2 (5 bases each). CDR3 length: 14 amino acids. The germline V gene has CDR1 SGHTA and CDR2 FQGNSA. V was shortened by 6 bases and J by 7 bases, with 18 bases between the two germline ends. CDR3 nucleotides: TGTGCCAGCAGACCCGGGACGGATAAGCCGACCCAGTACTTC. Protein sequence: CASRPGTDKPTQYF.

This clonotype has at least ten counts. The rearrangement joins TRBV12-5 to TRBJ1-3; D perhaps matches TRBD1 (5 bases). CDR1 and CDR2 (germline): LGHNT, FRNRAP. The V gene lost 2 bases and the J gene lost 0 bases, with 14 bases spanning the gap. This CDR3 has 17 residues. The CDR3 spells CASGLRDGYYSGNTIYF. CDR3 sequence (DNA): TGTGCTAGTGGTTTGAGGGACGGATACTACTCTGGAAACACCATATATTTT.

The table lists this clonotype with many counts. V is TRBV20-1 and J is TRBJ2-4; no definite D call. The V end lost 7 bases, the J end lost 6 bases, and 13 bases lay between the germline ends. CDR1 is DFQATT, CDR2 SNEGSKA, per germline (reference sequence). This CDR3 contains 12 residues. This CDR3 is CSVLPMRNIQYF. The CDR3 DNA reads TGCAGTGTTCTACCCATGAGAAACATTCAGTACTTC.

In this sample, this clonotype turned up many times. This chain connects TRBV10-3 to TRBJ2-5; 13 positions match TRBD2. This CDR3 is built from 15 residues. V dropped 5 bases and J dropped 1; count of bases not matched to a gene: 1. CDR1 is ENHRY and CDR2 is SYGVKD in the germline V gene. Written as DNA, the CDR3 is TGTGCCATCAGTCGGACTAGCGGGGGCCAAGAGACCCAGTACTTC. Translated: CAISRTSGGQETQYF.

At least ten counts were recorded for this clonotype. The rearrangement joins TRBV6-5 to TRBJ1-5; 9 positions agree with TRBD1. Trimming took 2 bases from V and 6 from J; bases not matched to a gene: 5. CDR3 size: 15 residues. Germline CDR1 and CDR2: MNHEY and SVGAGI. The CDR3 spells CASSYRDRAVQPQHF. For the CDR3, the DNA is TGTGCCAGCAGTTACAGGGACAGGGCGGTTCAGCCCCAGCATTTT.

The chain joins TRBV6-5 to TRBJ2-7, with 10 nucleotides matching TRBD2. J gave up 3 bases and V 0 bases, and 5 bases lay outside the gene matches. Germline CDR1 and CDR2: MNHEY and SVGAGI. The CDR3 consists of 16 residues. CDR3 amino acids: CASSYSYSSGSYEQYF. In DNA, the CDR3 is TGTGCCAGCAGTTACTCTTACTCTAGCGGGAGCTACGAGCAGTACTTC.

There are many counts of this clonotype. The V gene is TRBV20-1, the J gene TRBJ2-7; D gene uncertain. The germline CDR1 and CDR2 sequences are DFQATT and SNEGSKA (reference sequence). This CDR3 is built from 10 residues. V was trimmed by 0 bases and J by 9 bases, leaving 6 bases between them. In DNA form, the CDR3 reads TGCAGTGCTAGAGATATCGGGCAGTACTTC. The encoded protein is CSARDIGQYF.

This clonotype was found many times. The CDR3 sequence is CSASTVNTGELFF. Here the CDR3 DNA reads TGCAGTGCTAGTACAGTGAACACCGGGGAGCTGTTTTTT. V usage is TRBV20-1 and J usage is TRBJ2-2; D unresolved. V was trimmed by 3 bases and J by 1 base, leaving 6 bases between them. The CDR3 has 13 residues. Germline lookup yields CDR1 DFQATT and CDR2 SNEGSKA (reference sequence).

This clonotype was seen repeatedly, ten times or more. The chain couples TRBV6-5 to TRBJ2-2; 8 positions agree with TRBD2. The V segment lost 6 bases and the J segment 5 bases; nucleotides outside the gene matches: 8. Germline V lookup: CDR1 MNHEY, CDR2 SVGAGI. This CDR3 spans 15 amino acids. The DNA for the CDR3 is TGTGCCAGCAGCTACCAAGCGGGGGTAACCGGGGAGCTGTTTTTT. It translates to CASSYQAGVTGELFF.

This clonotype was counted at least ten times. The V and J genes are TRBV9 and TRBJ1-6, with TRBD1 as a possible D gene (5 bases). CDR1 is SGDLS, CDR2 YYNGEE, per germline. CDR3 length: 14 amino acids. Trimming left V 2 bases short and J 8 bases short, with 11 bases between. As DNA, the CDR3 is TGTGCCAGCAGCGTGGCACAGGTAGATTCACCCCTCCACTTT. Its translation: CASSVAQVDSPLHF.

This clonotype came up many times. The CDR3 DNA follows: TGTGCCAGCTCACCACGACAGTGGAATGAGCAGTTCTTC. Amino acid sequence: CASSPRQWNEQFF. The rearrangement uses TRBV18 and TRBJ2-1, with a weak D call TRBD1 (5 bases). This CDR3 is 13 amino acids long. Deletions cut 1 base from V and 7 bases from J, with 8 bases between. The germline V gene encodes CDR1 KGHSH and CDR2 LQKENI.

This clonotype was counted ten times or more. This chain joins TRBV27 and TRBJ2-2; D gene unclear. Deletions cut 1 base from V and 6 bases from J, with 15 bases between. The germline CDR1 and CDR2 sequences are MNHEY and SMNVEV (reference sequence). This CDR3 region has 16 residues. The CDR3 DNA reads as TGTGCCAGCAGTTTATTATCGGGCGGCGCTTCCGGGGAGCTGTTTTTT. It codes for CASSLLSGGASGELFF.

On this clonotype itself: The junction differs from germline at one of its ends, possibly a read error. The chain uses TRBV4-1 and TRBJ2-5; TRBD2 is a possible D gene (5 bases). Per germline, CDR1 MGHRA and CDR2 YSYEKL. This CDR3 contains 16 residues. The CDR3 region is CASSQGAQRRTETQCF. In nucleotides, the CDR3 is TGCGCCAGCAGCCAAGGGGCGCAGCGGAGAACCGAGACCCAGTGCTTC.

Many counts were recorded for this clonotype. The chain recombines TRBV5-6 with TRBJ2-4; D remains ambiguous. Germline lookup yields CDR1 SGHDT and CDR2 YYEEEE. The V end lost 5 bases, the J end lost 0 bases, and 6 bases lay between the germline ends. The CDR3 is 13 amino acids. This CDR3 reads CASRGRAKNIQYF. CDR3 nucleotides: TGTGCCAGCAGGGGTAGAGCCAAAAACATTCAGTACTTC.

This clonotype was counted many times. This chain links TRBV25-1 with TRBJ1-3; 8 nucleotides align to TRBD1. The CDR3 extends over 16 amino acids. Unmatched junction bases numbered 18, after V lost 8 bases and J lost 9 bases. Looked up from germline, CDR1 is MGHDK and CDR2 is SYGVNS. The CDR3 reads CASRGRGPPLLGTIYF. The CDR3 region has the DNA TGTGCCAGCCGGGGCAGGGGGCCTCCCCTGTTGGGCACCATATATTTT.

In its sample, this clonotype was seen a few times. The chain combines TRBV7-9 with TRBJ2-3; 12 bases fit TRBD1. The junction had 6 bases not matched to a gene; V was cut back by 8 bases and J by 0 bases. The germline V gene encodes CDR1 SEHNR and CDR2 FQNEAQ (reference sequence). CDR3 length equals 16 residues. The CDR3, as DNA: TGTGCCAGCGGAGGGGACAGGGGGCCTAGCACAGATACGCAGTATTTT. Protein: CASGGDRGPSTDTQYF.

The rearrangement uses TRBV5-1 and TRBJ2-1, with D unresolved. CDR3 length equals 15 residues. Germline V gives CDR1 SGHRS, CDR2 YFSETQ. Trimming stripped 2 bases from V and 0 bases from J, with 9 bases between. CDR3 amino acids: CASSFIQVSYNEQFF. The CDR3 nucleotides read TGCGCCAGCAGCTTCATTCAGGTCTCCTACAATGAGCAGTTCTTC.

This clonotype was detected many times. V usage is TRBV20-1 and J usage is TRBJ2-7, with TRBD2 matching over 8 bases. Trimming at V came to 0 bases and at J to 5 bases, leaving 6 bases not matched to a gene. The germline V gene encodes CDR1 DFQATT and CDR2 SNEGSKA (reference sequence). The CDR3 is made up of 14 amino acids. The CDR3 loop reads CSARDGGARNEQYF. The CDR3 coding sequence is TGCAGTGCTAGAGACGGGGGGGCGCGCAACGAGCAGTACTTC.

This clonotype was found many times. The chain has TRBV5-1 and TRBJ1-6; the match to TRBD1 covers 7 bases. Germline CDR1 SGHRS, CDR2 YFSETQ. V trimming: 2 bases; J trimming: 7 bases; junction bases outside the gene matches: 6. CDR3 length: 15 residues. The DNA for the CDR3 is TGCGCCAGCAGCTTCGGGACAGCCGTCAATTCACCCCTCCACTTT. As protein: CASSFGTAVNSPLHF.

There are many counts of this clonotype. The chain couples TRBV5-5 to TRBJ2-1; no firm D call. Germline V lookup: CDR1 SGHKS, CDR2 YYEKEE (reference sequence). Trimming cost V 0 bases and J 0 bases, with 10 bases left between them. The CDR3 sequence is 16 residues long. Written as DNA, the CDR3 is TGTGCCAGCAGCTTGGGACTGTCGAGCTCCTACAATGAGCAGTTCTTC. Its translation is CASSLGLSSSYNEQFF.

The sample holds many counts of this clonotype. This chain links TRBV20-1 with TRBJ1-5; the match to TRBD1 covers 7 bases. Unmatched junction bases numbered 4, after V lost 3 bases and J lost 8 bases. CDR3 length: 12 residues. The germline V gene has CDR1 DFQATT and CDR2 SNEGSKA (reference sequence). The CDR3 spells CSASVQGEPQHF. The CDR3 DNA reads TGCAGTGCTAGTGTTCAGGGGGAGCCCCAGCATTTT.

In regard to this clonotype: At one of its ends the junction is not consistent with the germline gene, which may arise from a read error. The chain uses TRBV6-2 or TRBV6-3 and TRBJ2-5; D ambiguous. In germline, CDR1 is MNHEY, CDR2 SVGEGT. CDR3 length: 14 residues. Here the CDR3 reads CANSYTVYPETQYF. In nucleotides, the CDR3 is TGTGCCAACAGTTATACGGTGTACCCAGAGACCCAGTACTTC.

This clonotype was recorded many times. The chain employs TRBV6-4 and TRBJ2-1; D possibly matches TRBD1 or TRBD2 (5 bases each). CDR1 is MRHNA and CDR2 is SNTAGT in the germline V gene. Trimming took 5 bases from V and 2 from J, leaving 13 bases between them. CDR3 length: 15 amino acids. The CDR3 region is CASSPTGGPYNEQFF. In DNA, the CDR3 is TGTGCCAGCAGTCCTACAGGAGGCCCCTACAATGAGCAGTTCTTC.

Many counts were recorded for this clonotype. The V call is TRBV29-1, the J call TRBJ2-7; D not certain. The CDR3 is 15 amino acids. Trimming left V 4 bases short and J 5 bases short, with 21 bases between. Per the germline V gene, CDR1 is SQVTM and CDR2 is ANQGSEA. This chain's CDR3 is CSVVILIWSGNEQYF. The CDR3 DNA is TGCAGCGTTGTTATTTTGATATGGTCTGGAAACGAGCAGTACTTC.